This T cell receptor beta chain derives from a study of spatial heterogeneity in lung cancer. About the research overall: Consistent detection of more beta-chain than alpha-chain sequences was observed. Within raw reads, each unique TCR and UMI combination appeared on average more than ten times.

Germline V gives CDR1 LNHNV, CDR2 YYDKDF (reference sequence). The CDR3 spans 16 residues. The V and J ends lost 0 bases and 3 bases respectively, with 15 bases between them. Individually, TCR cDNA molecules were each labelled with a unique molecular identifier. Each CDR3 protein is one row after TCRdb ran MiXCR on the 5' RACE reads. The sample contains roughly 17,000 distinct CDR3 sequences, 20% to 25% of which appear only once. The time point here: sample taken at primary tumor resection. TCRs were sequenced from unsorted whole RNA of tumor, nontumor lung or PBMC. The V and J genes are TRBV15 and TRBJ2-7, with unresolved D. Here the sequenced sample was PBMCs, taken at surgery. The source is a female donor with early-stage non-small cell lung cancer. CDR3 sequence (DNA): TGTGCCACCAGCAGAGATGCTTCCGCCACGGTCTACGAGCAGTACTTC. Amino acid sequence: CATSRDASATVYEQYF.